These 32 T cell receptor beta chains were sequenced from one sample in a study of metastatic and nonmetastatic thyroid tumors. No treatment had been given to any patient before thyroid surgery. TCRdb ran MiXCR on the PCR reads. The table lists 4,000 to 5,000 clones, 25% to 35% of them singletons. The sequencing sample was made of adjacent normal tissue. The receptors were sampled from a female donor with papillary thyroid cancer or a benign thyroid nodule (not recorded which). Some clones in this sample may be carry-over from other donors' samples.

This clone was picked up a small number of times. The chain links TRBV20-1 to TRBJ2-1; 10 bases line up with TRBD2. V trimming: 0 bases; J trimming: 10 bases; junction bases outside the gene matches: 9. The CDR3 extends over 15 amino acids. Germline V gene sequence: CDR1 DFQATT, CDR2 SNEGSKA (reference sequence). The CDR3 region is CSARDHLAGVPEQFF. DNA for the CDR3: TGCAGTGCTAGAGATCACCTAGCGGGAGTCCCCGAGCAGTTCTTC.

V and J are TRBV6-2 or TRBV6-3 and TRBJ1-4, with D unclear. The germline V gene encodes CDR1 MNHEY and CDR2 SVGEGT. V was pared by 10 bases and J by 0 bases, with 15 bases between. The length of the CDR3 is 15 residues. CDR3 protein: CATAKEAATNEKLFF. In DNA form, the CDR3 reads TGTGCCACCGCCAAAGAAGCTGCAACTAATGAAAAACTGTTTTTT.

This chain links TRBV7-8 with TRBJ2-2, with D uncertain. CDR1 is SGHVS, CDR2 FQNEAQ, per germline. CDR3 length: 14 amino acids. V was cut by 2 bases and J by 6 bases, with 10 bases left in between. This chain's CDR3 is CASSLRVSSGELFF. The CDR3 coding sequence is TGTGCCAGCAGCTTAAGGGTTTCCTCCGGGGAGCTGTTTTTT. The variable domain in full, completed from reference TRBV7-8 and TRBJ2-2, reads GAGVSQSPRYKVAKRGQDVALRCDPISGHVSLFWYQQALGQGPEFLTYFQNEAQLDKSGLPSDRFFAERPEGSVSTLKIQRTQQEDSAVYLCASSLRVSSGELFFGEGSRLTVL.

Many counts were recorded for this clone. CDR3 protein: CASSLDRNTEAFF. For the CDR3, the DNA is TGTGCCAGCTCACTCGACAGGAACACTGAAGCTTTCTTT. The chain has TRBV18 and TRBJ1-1; tentatively, D is TRBD1 (5 bases). V lost 4 bases and J lost 1, with 7 bases in between. The length of the CDR3 is 13 residues. Germline values: CDR1 KGHSH, CDR2 LQKENI.

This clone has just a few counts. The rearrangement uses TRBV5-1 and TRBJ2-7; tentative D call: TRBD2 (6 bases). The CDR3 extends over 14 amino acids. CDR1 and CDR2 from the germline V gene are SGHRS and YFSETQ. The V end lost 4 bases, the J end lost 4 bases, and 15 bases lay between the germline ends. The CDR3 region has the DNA TGCGCCAGCAGCCCCGGGACTCTTATGTACGAGCAGTACTTC. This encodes CASSPGTLMYEQYF. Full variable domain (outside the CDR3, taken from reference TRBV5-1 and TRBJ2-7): KAGVTQTPRYLIKTRGQQVTLSCSPISGHRSVSWYQQTPGQGLQFLFEYFSETQRNKGNFPGRFSGRQFSNSRSEMNVSTLELGDSALYLCASSPGTLMYEQYFGPGTRLTVT.

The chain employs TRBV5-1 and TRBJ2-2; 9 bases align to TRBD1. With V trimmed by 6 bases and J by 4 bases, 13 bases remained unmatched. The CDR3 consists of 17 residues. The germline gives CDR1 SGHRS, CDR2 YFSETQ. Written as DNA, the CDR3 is TGCGCCAGCACCCCGTCGACAGGGGGGAGTAGCACCGGGGAGCTGTTTTTT. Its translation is CASTPSTGGSSTGELFF. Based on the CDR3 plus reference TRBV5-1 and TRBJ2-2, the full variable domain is KAGVTQTPRYLIKTRGQQVTLSCSPISGHRSVSWYQQTPGQGLQFLFEYFSETQRNKGNFPGRFSGRQFSNSRSEMNVSTLELGDSALYLCASTPSTGGSSTGELFFGEGSRLTVL.

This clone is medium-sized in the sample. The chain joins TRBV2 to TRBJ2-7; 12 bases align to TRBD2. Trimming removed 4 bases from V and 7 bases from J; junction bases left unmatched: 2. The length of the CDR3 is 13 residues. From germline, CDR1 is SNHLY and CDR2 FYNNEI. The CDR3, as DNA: TGTGCCAGCAGTGTAGGACTAGCGGGAGAGCAGTACTTC. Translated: CASSVGLAGEQYF.

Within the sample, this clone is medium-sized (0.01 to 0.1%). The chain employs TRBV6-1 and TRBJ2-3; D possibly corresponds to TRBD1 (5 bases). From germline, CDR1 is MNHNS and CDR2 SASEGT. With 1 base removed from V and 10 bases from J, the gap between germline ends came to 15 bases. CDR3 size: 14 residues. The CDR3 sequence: CASSEDRSKIAQYF. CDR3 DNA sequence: TGTGCCAGCAGTGAAGACAGGTCGAAGATAGCGCAGTATTTT.

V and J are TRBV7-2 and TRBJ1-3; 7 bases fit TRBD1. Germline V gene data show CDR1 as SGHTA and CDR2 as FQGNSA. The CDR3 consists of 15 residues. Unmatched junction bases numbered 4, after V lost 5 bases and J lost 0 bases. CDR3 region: CASSGRDSSGNTIYF. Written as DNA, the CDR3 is TGTGCCAGCAGCGGCCGGGACAGCTCTGGAAACACCATATATTTT.

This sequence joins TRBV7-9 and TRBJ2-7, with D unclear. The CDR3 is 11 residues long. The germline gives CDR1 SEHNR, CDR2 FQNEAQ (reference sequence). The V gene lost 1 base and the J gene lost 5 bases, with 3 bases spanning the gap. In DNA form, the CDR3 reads TGTGCCAGCAGCTTAGAGCACGAGCAGTACTTC. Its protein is CASSLEHEQYF.

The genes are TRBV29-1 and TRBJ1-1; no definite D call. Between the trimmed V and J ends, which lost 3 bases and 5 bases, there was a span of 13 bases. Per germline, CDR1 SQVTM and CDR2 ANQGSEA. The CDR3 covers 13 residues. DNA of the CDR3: TGCAGCGTTGACCCCGGGATAAGAACTGAAGCTTTCTTT. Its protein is CSVDPGIRTEAFF.

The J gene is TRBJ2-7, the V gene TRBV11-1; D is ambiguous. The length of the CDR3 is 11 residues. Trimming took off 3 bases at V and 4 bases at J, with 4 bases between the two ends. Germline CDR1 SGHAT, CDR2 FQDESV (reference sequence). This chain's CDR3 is CASSFAYEQYF. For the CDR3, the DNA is TGTGCCAGCAGCTTCGCGTACGAGCAGTACTTC.

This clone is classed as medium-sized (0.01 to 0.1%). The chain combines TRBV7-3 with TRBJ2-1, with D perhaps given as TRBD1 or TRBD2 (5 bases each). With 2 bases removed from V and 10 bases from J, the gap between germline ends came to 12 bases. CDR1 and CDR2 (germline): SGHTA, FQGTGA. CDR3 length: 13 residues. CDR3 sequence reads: CASSLGGKGEQFF. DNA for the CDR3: TGTGCCAGCAGCTTAGGGGGTAAGGGGGAGCAGTTCTTC.

CDR3 nucleotides: TGTGCCAGCAGTTCCCTCCGCTCGAGCTCTGGGGCCAACGTCCTGACTTTC. It codes for CASSSLRSSSGANVLTF. The chain links TRBV27 to TRBJ2-6; the D is unclear. From germline, CDR1 is MNHEY and CDR2 SMNVEV (reference sequence). V gave up 4 bases and J gave up 0 bases, with 13 bases separating them. CDR3 length equals 17 residues.

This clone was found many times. The CDR3 loop reads CASSSSADGYTF. CDR3 bases: TGTGCCAGCAGTTCCTCTGCGGATGGCTACACCTTC. This chain joins TRBV12-3 or TRBV12-4 and TRBJ1-2; no firm D call. The V and J ends lost 4 bases and 6 bases respectively, with 9 bases between them. The CDR3 consists of 12 residues.

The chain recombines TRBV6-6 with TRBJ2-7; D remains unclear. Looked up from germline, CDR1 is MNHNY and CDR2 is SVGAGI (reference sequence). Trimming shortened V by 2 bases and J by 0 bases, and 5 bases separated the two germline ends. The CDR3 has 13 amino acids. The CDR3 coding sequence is TGTGCCAGCAGTTACAAGCTCTCCTACGAGCAGTACTTC. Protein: CASSYKLSYEQYF.

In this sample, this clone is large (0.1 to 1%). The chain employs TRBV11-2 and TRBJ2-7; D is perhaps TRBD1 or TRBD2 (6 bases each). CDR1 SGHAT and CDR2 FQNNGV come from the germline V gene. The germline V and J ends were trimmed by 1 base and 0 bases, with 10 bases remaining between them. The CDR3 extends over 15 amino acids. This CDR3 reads CASSLGGGRSYEQYF. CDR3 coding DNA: TGTGCCAGCAGCTTAGGAGGGGGGCGCTCCTACGAGCAGTACTTC.

CDR3 DNA sequence: TGCAGTGCTAGTATGAGCAGCGGGAAGGGCACAGATACGCAGTATTTT. As protein: CSASMSSGKGTDTQYF. This chain connects TRBV20-1 to TRBJ2-3, with TRBD2 matching 7 bases. Germline lookup yields CDR1 DFQATT and CDR2 SNEGSKA (reference sequence). CDR3 length equals 16 residues. With V trimmed by 3 bases and J by 1 base, 10 bases remained unmatched.

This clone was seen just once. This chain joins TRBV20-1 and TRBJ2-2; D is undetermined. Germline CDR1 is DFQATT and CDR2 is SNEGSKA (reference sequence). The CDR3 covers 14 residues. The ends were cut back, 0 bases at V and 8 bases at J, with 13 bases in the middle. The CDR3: CSARDRTAGGELFF. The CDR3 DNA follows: TGCAGTGCTAGAGATCGGACGGCCGGTGGGGAGCTGTTTTTT.

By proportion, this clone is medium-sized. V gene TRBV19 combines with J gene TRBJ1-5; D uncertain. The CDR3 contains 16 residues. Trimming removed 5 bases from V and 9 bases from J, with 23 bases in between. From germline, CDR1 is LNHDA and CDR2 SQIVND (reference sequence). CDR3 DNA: TGTGCCAGTAGTCCCGGAAACCAGTTACTTCGTGTGCCCCAGCATTTT. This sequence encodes CASSPGNQLLRVPQHF. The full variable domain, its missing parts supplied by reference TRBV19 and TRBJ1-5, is DGGITQSPKYLFRKEGQNVTLSCEQNLNHDAMYWYRQDPGQGLRLIYYSQIVNDFQKGDIAEGYSVSREKKESFPLTVTSAQKNPTAFYLCASSPGNQLLRVPQHFGDGTRLSIL.

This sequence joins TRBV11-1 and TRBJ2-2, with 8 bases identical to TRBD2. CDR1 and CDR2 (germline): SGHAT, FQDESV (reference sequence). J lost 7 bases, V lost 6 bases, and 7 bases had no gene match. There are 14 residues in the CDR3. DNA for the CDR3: TGTGCCAGCAGAGGGGCGGGAGGTCACGGGGAGCTGTTTTTT. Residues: CASRGAGGHGELFF.

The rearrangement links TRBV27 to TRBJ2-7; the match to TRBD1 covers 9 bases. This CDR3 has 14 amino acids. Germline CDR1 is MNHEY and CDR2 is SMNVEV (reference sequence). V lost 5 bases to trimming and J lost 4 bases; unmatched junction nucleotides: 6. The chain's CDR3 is CASSPTGGAYEQYF. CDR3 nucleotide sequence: TGTGCCAGCAGTCCGACAGGGGGAGCGTACGAGCAGTACTTC.

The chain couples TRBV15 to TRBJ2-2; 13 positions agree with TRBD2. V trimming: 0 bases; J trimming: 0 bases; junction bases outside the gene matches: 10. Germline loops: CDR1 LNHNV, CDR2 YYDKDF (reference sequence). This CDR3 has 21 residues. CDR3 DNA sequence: TGTGCCACCAGCAGAGAAAGGACTAGCGGGAGTGAGGTAGCGAACACCGGGGAGCTGTTTTTT. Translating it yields CATSRERTSGSEVANTGELFF. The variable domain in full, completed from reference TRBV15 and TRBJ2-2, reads DAMVIQNPRYQVTQFGKPVTLSCSQTLNHNVMYWYQQKSSQAPKLLFHYYDKDFNNEADTPDNFQSRRPNTSFCFLDIRSPGLGDTAMYLCATSRERTSGSEVANTGELFFGEGSRLTVL.

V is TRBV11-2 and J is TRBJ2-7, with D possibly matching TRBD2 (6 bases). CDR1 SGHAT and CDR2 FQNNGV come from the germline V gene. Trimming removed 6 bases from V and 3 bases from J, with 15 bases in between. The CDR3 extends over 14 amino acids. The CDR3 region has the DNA TGTGCCAGCAGTTTTAGCGGCAGCCGCTACGAGCAGTACTTC. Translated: CASSFSGSRYEQYF.

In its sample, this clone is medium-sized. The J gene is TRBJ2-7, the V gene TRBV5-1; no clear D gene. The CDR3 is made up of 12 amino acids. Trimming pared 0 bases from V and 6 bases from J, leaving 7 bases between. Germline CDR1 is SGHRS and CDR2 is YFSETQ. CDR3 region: CASSLDLCEQYF. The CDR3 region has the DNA TGCGCCAGCAGCTTGGATTTGTGCGAGCAGTACTTC.

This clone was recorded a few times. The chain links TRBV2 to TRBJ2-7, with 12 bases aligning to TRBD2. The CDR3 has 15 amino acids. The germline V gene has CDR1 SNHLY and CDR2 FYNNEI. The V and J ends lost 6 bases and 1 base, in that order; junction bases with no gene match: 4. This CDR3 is CASSSTSGGSYEQYF. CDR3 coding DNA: TGTGCCAGCAGCTCGACTAGCGGGGGTTCCTACGAGCAGTACTTC.

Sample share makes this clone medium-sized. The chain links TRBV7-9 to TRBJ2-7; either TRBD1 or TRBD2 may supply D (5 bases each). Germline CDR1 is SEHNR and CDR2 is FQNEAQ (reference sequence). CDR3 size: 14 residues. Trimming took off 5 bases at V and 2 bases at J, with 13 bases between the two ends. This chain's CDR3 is CASSTRDRPYEQYF. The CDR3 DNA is TGTGCCAGCAGCACCCGGGACCGTCCCTACGAGCAGTACTTC.

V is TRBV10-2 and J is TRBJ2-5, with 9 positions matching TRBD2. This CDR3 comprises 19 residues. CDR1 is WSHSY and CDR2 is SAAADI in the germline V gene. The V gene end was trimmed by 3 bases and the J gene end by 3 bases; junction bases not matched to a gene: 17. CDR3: CASSESPPGAGGLEETQYF. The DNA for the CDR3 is TGCGCCAGCAGTGAAAGTCCGCCCGGGGCGGGAGGGCTGGAAGAGACCCAGTACTTC.

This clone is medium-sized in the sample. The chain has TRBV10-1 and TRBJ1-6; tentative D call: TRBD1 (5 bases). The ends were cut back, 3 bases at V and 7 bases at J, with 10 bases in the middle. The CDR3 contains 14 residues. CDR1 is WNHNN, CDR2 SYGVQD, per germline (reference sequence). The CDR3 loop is CASSEGTENSPLHF. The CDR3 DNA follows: TGCGCCAGCAGTGAAGGGACGGAGAATTCACCCCTCCACTTT.

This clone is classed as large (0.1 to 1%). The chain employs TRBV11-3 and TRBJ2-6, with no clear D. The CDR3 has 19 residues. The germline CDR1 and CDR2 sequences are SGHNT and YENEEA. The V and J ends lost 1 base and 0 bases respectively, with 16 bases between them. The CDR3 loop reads CASSLGGALTNSGANVLTF. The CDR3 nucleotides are TGTGCCAGCAGCTTAGGAGGTGCCCTAACGAACTCTGGGGCCAACGTCCTGACTTTC. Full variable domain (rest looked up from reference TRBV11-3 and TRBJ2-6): EAGVVQSPRYKIIEKKQPVAFWCNPISGHNTLYWYLQNLGQGPELLIRYENEEAVDDSQLPKDRFSAERLKGVDSTLKIQPAELGDSAVYLCASSLGGALTNSGANVLTFGAGSRLTVL.

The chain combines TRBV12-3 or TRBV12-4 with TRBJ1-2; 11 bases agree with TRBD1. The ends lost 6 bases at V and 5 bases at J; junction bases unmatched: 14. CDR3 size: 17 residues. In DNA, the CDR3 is TGTGCCAGCAGCCGGACCGGGACAGGGGGGAAAAATTATGGCTACACCTTC. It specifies CASSRTGTGGKNYGYTF.

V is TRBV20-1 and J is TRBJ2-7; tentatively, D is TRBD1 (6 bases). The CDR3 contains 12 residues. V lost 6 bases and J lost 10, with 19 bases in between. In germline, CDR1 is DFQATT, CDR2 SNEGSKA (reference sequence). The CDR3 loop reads CSAKLATGHQYF. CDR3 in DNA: TGCAGTGCGAAACTCGCGACAGGTCATCAGTACTTC.